These 18 T cell receptor beta chains were sequenced from one sample in a study of human T cells and chemical hapten exposure. MiXCR, run by TCRdb on the RACE reads, gives a single entry per CDR3 protein. The sample has tens of thousands of distinct CDR3 sequences; 9.6% are singletons. Stated time point: pre-sensitization, week 0. Treatment noted: therapeutic diphenylcyclopropenone sensitization with weekly scalp DPC. The sample was whole blood, taken in connection with sensitization to the hapten diphenylcyclopropenone (DPC). Receptors were obtained from a woman in her thirties or forties with alopecia areata. Some clones in this sample may be carry-over from other donors' samples.

At least ten counts were recorded for this clonotype. This sequence joins TRBV7-2 and TRBJ1-4; 8 bases line up with TRBD1. V shed 5 bases and J 7 bases; nucleotides not matched to a gene: 9. This CDR3 region has 15 residues. CDR1 SGHTA and CDR2 FQGNSA come from the germline V gene. In DNA form, the CDR3 reads TGTGCCAGCAGCACCCAGGGGGCGGCCACTGAAAAACTGTTTTTT. Translated: CASSTQGAATEKLFF.

The sample holds a few counts of this clonotype. The chain employs TRBV10-3 and TRBJ2-1; TRBD1 aligns across 9 bases. The germline V gene encodes CDR1 ENHRY and CDR2 SYGVKD. J lost 5 bases, V lost 10 bases, and 9 bases had no gene match. CDR3 length: 14 residues. The CDR3 DNA follows: TGTGCCACGCTACCGGGACAGGGAAACAATGAGCAGTTCTTC. Amino acid sequence: CATLPGQGNNEQFF.

This clonotype was found a few times. This chain uses TRBV15 with TRBJ1-1; 7 nucleotides agree with TRBD1. The CDR3 is 14 amino acids. Unmatched junction bases numbered 3, after V lost 5 bases and J lost 0 bases. Germline CDR1 LNHNV, CDR2 YYDKDF (reference sequence). The CDR3 region is CATSEGGLNTEAFF. CDR3 nucleotide sequence: TGTGCCACCAGCGAAGGGGGCTTGAACACTGAAGCTTTCTTT.

This clonotype appeared a few times. The chain links TRBV3-1 to TRBJ2-7; D is unresolved. V was clipped by 0 bases and J by 2 bases, with 8 bases between them. The CDR3 is made up of 14 amino acids. Germline CDR1 is LGHDT and CDR2 is YNNKEL (reference sequence). CDR3 nucleotide sequence: TGTGCCAGCAGCCAAGAGGACGGCCCCTACGAGCAGTACTTC. Translating it yields CASSQEDGPYEQYF.

This clonotype was counted ten times or more. The chain carries TRBV24-1 and TRBJ1-1; 10 bases line up with TRBD1. From germline, CDR1 is KGHDR and CDR2 SFDVKD. The ends lost 4 bases at V and 6 bases at J; junction bases unmatched: 4. The CDR3 runs 14 residues. In DNA form, the CDR3 reads TGTGCCACCAGTGACACTGGACAGGGGGCTGAAGCTTTCTTT. This gives the protein CATSDTGQGAEAFF.

The sample holds a few counts of this clonotype. This chain joins TRBV5-8 and TRBJ1-1; D uncertain. V lost 2 bases, J lost 0 bases, and 11 bases lay in between. The CDR3 extends over 15 amino acids. Germline CDR1 is SGHTS and CDR2 is YDEGEE. DNA for the CDR3: TGTGCCAGCAGCTTCGCGACTGGGATGAACACTGAAGCTTTCTTT. Translated, it gives CASSFATGMNTEAFF.

As to this clonotype: A much bigger clone sits one base away, suggesting this may be a read error. This chain uses TRBV24-1 with TRBJ2-2; 11 bases are shared with TRBD2. Germline V gene lookup returns CDR1 KGHDR and CDR2 SFDVKD. This CDR3 has 14 residues. CDR3 coding DNA: TGTGCCATCAGTCGAACTAGCGGGGGCCGGGAGCTGTTTTTT. Amino acid sequence: CAISRTSGGRELFF.

This clonotype was seen a handful of times. The V and J genes are TRBV28 and TRBJ1-1; 9 bases line up with TRBD1. From germline, CDR1 is MDHEN and CDR2 SYDVKM. The junction had 3 bases not matched to a gene; V was cut back by 7 bases and J by 0 bases. CDR3 length equals 14 residues. The CDR3 loop reads CASNWDRVNTEAFF. CDR3 nucleotide sequence: TGTGCCAGCAATTGGGACAGGGTGAACACTGAAGCTTTCTTT.

This clonotype was seen a few times. V gene TRBV20-1 combines with J gene TRBJ1-5; TRBD1 is a possible D gene (5 bases). In germline, CDR1 is DFQATT, CDR2 SNEGSKA (reference sequence). V lost 0 bases and J 7 bases, leaving 16 bases between the germline ends. The CDR3 spans 15 residues. The CDR3: CSARDQRRGTQPQHF. The DNA of the CDR3 is TGCAGTGCTAGAGACCAGAGGCGGGGGACGCAGCCCCAGCATTTT.

The rearrangement joins TRBV7-9 to TRBJ2-3, with a tentative D call TRBD2 (7 bases). Germline CDR1 SEHNR, CDR2 FQNEAQ (reference sequence). V was cut by 7 bases and J by 0 bases, with 20 bases left in between. The CDR3 contains 17 residues. The CDR3 region has the DNA TGTGCCAGCACACGGGGCGGGGGCACCGATAGCACAGATACGCAGTATTTT. Its protein product is CASTRGGGTDSTDTQYF.

The rearrangement links TRBV4-2 to TRBJ2-2, with a tentative D call TRBD2 (6 bases). Deletions cut 4 bases from V and 5 bases from J, with 14 bases between. Looked up from germline, CDR1 is LGHNA and CDR2 is YNFKEQ. The CDR3 consists of 15 residues. CDR3 loop: CASSPMRTITGELFF. The CDR3 nucleotides read TGTGCCAGCAGCCCAATGAGGACTATAACCGGGGAGCTGTTTTTT.

CDR3 DNA sequence: TGTGCCAGCAGTTCGCCGGGGGGGTACAATGAGCAGTTCTTC. This gives the protein CASSSPGGYNEQFF. The rearrangement links TRBV28 to TRBJ2-1; 8 bases match TRBD2. Germline lookup yields CDR1 MDHEN and CDR2 SYDVKM. The CDR3 loop spans 14 amino acids. V lost 4 bases to trimming and J lost 4 bases; unmatched junction nucleotides: 3.

This clonotype was observed at least ten times. The V and J genes are TRBV7-6 and TRBJ2-3; D is perhaps TRBD2 (7 bases). The CDR3 totals 19 residues. From germline, CDR1 is SGHVS and CDR2 FNYEAQ. With 5 bases removed from V and 2 bases from J, the gap between germline ends came to 26 bases. Here the CDR3 reads CASSLPRGGGLTPTDTQYF. DNA for the CDR3: TGTGCCAGCAGCCTGCCTAGGGGCGGGGGCCTTACACCCACAGATACGCAGTATTTT.

This clonotype showed up just a few times. The V and J genes are TRBV5-1 and TRBJ1-3; the D gene is possibly TRBD1 (6 bases). Germline CDR1 SGHRS, CDR2 YFSETQ. This CDR3 comprises 14 residues. Trimming left V 4 bases short and J 7 bases short, with 15 bases between. In nucleotides, the CDR3 is TGCGCCAGCAGCAACGGACAGTCCAGTAACACCATATATTTT. Amino acid sequence: CASSNGQSSNTIYF. Using reference TRBV5-1 and TRBJ1-3 for the parts outside the CDR3, the full variable domain is KAGVTQTPRYLIKTRGQQVTLSCSPISGHRSVSWYQQTPGQGLQFLFEYFSETQRNKGNFPGRFSGRQFSNSRSEMNVSTLELGDSALYLCASSNGQSSNTIYFGEGSWLTVV.

The chain is built from TRBV28 and TRBJ1-1; no clear D gene. From germline, CDR1 is MDHEN and CDR2 SYDVKM. Trimming shortened V by 4 bases and J by 2 bases, and 11 bases separated the two germline ends. CDR3 size: 14 residues. The CDR3 DNA follows: TGTGCCAGCAGTTACCTCGCGGATAACACTGAAGCTTTCTTT. Amino acids: CASSYLADNTEAFF. Based on the CDR3 plus reference TRBV28 and TRBJ1-1, the full variable domain is DVKVTQSSRYLVKRTGEKVFLECVQDMDHENMFWYRQDPGLGLRLIYFSYDVKMKEKGDIPEGYSVSREKKERFSLILESASTNQTSMYLCASSYLADNTEAFFGQGTRLTVV.

This chain connects TRBV9 to TRBJ2-5; 14 nucleotides agree with TRBD2. The CDR3 runs 16 residues. Germline V gene sequence: CDR1 SGDLS, CDR2 YYNGEE. The J segment lost 1 base and the V segment lost 3 bases, leaving 2 bases of the junction unmatched. CDR3 DNA sequence: TGTGCCAGCAGCGCCGGGACTAGCGGGGGCCAAGAGACCCAGTACTTC. It specifies CASSAGTSGGQETQYF.

This clonotype was counted many times. The chain recombines TRBV6-5 with TRBJ1-4; no clear D. The CDR3 is made up of 14 amino acids. The germline V gene encodes CDR1 MNHEY and CDR2 SVGAGI. V was shortened by 2 bases and J by 7 bases, with 11 bases between the two germline ends. CDR3 nucleotide sequence: TGTGCCAGCAGTTACGGAGGTTTCGGTGAAAAACTGTTTTTT. Encoded protein: CASSYGGFGEKLFF.

This clonotype was detected a few times. J is TRBJ1-2 and V is TRBV18; no clear D. Germline V gene data show CDR1 as KGHSH and CDR2 as LQKENI. There are 12 residues in the CDR3. V lost 6 bases and J 6 bases, leaving 11 bases between the germline ends. The CDR3 nucleotides read TGTGCCAGCTCGCTATACAGTGATGGCTACACCTTC. Its translation is CASSLYSDGYTF. Based on the CDR3 plus reference TRBV18 and TRBJ1-2, the full variable domain is NAGVMQNPRHLVRRRGQEARLRCSPMKGHSHVYWYRQLPEEGLKFMVYLQKENIIDESGMPKERFSAEFPKEGPSILRIQQVVRGDSAAYFCASSLYSDGYTFGSGTRLTVV.